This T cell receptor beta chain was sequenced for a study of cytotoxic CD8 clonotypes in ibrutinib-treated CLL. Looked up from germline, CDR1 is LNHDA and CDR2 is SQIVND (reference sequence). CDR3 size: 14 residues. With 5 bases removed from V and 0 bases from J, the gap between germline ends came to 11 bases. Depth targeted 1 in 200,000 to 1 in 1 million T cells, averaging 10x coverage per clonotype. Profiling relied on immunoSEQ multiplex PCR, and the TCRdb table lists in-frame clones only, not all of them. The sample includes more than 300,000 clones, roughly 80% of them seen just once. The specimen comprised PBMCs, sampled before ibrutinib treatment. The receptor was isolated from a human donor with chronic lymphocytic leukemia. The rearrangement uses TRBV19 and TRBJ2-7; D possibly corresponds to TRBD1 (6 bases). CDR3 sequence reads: CASSRDTSSYEQYF. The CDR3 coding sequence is TGTGCCAGTAGTCGGGACACCAGCTCCTACGAGCAGTACTTC.